This T cell receptor beta chain was identified during a study of cytomegalovirus exposure and HLA in healthy donors. This clone was detected a few times. Its antigen is undetermined. The CDR3 contains 13 residues. Germline V lookup: CDR1 SEHNR, CDR2 FQNEAQ (reference sequence). V shed 4 bases and J shed 3 bases, with 9 bases lying between them. PCR amplification relied on 60 Vbeta primers (plus 13 Jbeta primers). TCRdb's table, derived via immunoSEQ multiplex PCR, lists solely in-frame clones and lacks some. This table holds under 200,000 clones, around 77% found once. Study-wide findings and caveats: Sequence variants that were highly shared formed a cluster that was likely a sequencing artifact.

The sequence derives from a man aged 60 to 75 in good health and CMV-seronegative. Sequencing input: PBMCs. The gene calls are TRBV7-9 and TRBJ1-1; D call uncertain. The DNA for the CDR3 is TGTGCCAGCAGCTACCAGGTGGACACTGAAGCTTTCTTT. This gives the protein CASSYQVDTEAFF.